The 3 T cell receptor beta chains below come from one sample, sequenced in a study of T-cell reconstitution after alpha-beta-depleted transplantation in children. The TCRbeta library incorporated unique molecular identifiers. MiXCR, run by TCRdb on the PCR reads, gives a single entry per CDR3 protein. The sample lists some 830,000 distinct CDR3 sequences, approximately 15% occurring once. The material was PBMCs, mostly from graft donor cells, obtained 360 days after TCRalphabeta/CD19-depleted stem cell transplant. The origin of the receptors is a male patient younger than 18 who had a stem cell transplant for acute lymphoblastic leukemia, so the T cells may come from the graft donor.

This clonotype was picked up a small number of times. The rearrangement links TRBV7-6 to TRBJ2-5, with 9 bases aligning to TRBD1. The CDR3 has 17 amino acids. The germline V gene encodes CDR1 SGHVS and CDR2 FNYEAQ. The V segment lost 2 bases and the J segment 1 base; nucleotides outside the gene matches: 8. Here the CDR3 reads CASSLTGTGSPQETQYF. DNA of the CDR3: TGTGCCAGCAGCTTAACCGGGACAGGGAGCCCCCAAGAGACCCAGTACTTC.

In this sample, this clonotype turned up a few times. CDR3 sequence: CASSSGPFSGGGPDTGELFF. The CDR3 DNA reads TGTGCCAGCAGCTCAGGACCGTTTTCTGGGGGAGGGCCGGACACCGGGGAGCTGTTTTTT. The chain combines TRBV11-2 with TRBJ2-2; 7 bases map to TRBD2. Germline V gene sequence: CDR1 SGHAT, CDR2 FQNNGV. J was trimmed by 3 bases and V by 4 bases; bases with no gene match: 20. CDR3 length: 20 residues.

This clonotype was observed a few times. V gene TRBV5-1 combines with J gene TRBJ2-7, with TRBD1 matching over 9 bases. Germline lookup yields CDR1 SGHRS and CDR2 YFSETQ. The J segment lost 10 bases and the V segment lost 3 bases, leaving 11 bases of the junction unmatched. The CDR3 length is 14 residues. This chain's CDR3 is CASSSRTGATTQYF. CDR3 nucleotide sequence: TGCGCCAGCAGCTCACGGACAGGGGCTACGACTCAGTACTTC.